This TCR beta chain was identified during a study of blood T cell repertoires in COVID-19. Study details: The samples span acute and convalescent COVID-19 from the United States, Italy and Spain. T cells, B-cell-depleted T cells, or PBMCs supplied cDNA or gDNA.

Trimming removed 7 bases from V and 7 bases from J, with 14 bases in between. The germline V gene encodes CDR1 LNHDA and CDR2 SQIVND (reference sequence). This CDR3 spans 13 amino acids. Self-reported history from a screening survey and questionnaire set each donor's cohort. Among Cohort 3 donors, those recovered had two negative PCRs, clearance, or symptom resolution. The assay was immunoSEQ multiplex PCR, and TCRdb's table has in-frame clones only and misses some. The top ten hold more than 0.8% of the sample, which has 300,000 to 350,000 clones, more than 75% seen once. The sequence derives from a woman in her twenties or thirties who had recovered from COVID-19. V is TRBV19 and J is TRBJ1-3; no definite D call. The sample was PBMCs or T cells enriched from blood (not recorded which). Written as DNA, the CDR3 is TGTGCCAGTAAATATACTCGGGAGAACACCATATATTTT. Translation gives CASKYTRENTIYF.